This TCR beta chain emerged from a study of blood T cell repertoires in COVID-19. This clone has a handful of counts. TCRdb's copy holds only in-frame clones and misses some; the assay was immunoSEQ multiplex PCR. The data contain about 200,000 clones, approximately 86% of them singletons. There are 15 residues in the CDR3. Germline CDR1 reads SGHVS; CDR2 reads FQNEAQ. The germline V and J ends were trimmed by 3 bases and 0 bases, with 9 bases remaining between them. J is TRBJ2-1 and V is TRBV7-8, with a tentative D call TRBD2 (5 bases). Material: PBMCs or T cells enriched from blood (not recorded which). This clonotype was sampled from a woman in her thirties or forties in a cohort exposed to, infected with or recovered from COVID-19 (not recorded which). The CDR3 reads CASSFQLDSYNEQFF. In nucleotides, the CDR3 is TGTGCCAGCAGCTTTCAACTAGACTCCTACAATGAGCAGTTCTTC. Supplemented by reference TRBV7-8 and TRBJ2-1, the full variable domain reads GAGVSQSPRYKVAKRGQDVALRCDPISGHVSLFWYQQALGQGPEFLTYFQNEAQLDKSGLPSDRFFAERPEGSVSTLKIQRTQQEDSAVYLCASSFQLDSYNEQFFGPGTRLTVL.